This T cell receptor beta chain was identified in a study of early T cells in non-severe SARS-CoV-2 infection. Study context: Sequencing input comprised bulk RNA from unsorted whole blood; chain pairing was not available.

Germline V gene data show CDR1 as SQVTM and CDR2 as ANQGSEA. V was trimmed by 4 bases and J by 8 bases, leaving 17 bases between them. The CDR3 spans 13 residues. As part of library construction, unique molecular identifiers were attached to individual cDNA molecules. TCRdb ran MiXCR on the 5' RACE reads and lists one entry per CDR3 protein. The repertoire consists of 50,000 to 60,000 distinct CDR3 sequences, with under 15% occurring once and the leading ten covering 1.3% to 1.5%. There are a few counts of this clonotype. The sequenced sample consisted of whole blood. The chain combines TRBV29-1 with TRBJ1-2; D is uncertain. The clonotype was recovered from an adult who was a healthcare worker with PCR-confirmed SARS-CoV-2 infection or an uninfected control (not recorded which). The CDR3 nucleotides read TGCAGCGTTGCTCGGGAATCAGGTGAAGGCTACACCTTC. Its translation: CSVARESGEGYTF.